The TCR beta chain described here comes from a study of cytomegalovirus exposure and HLA in healthy donors. Study-level information: Out of 350 to 400 genotyped donors, roughly 80% belonged to the Caucasian-associated ancestry cluster.

With 60 Vbeta and 13 Jbeta primers, the PCR was carried out. The assay was immunoSEQ multiplex PCR, and TCRdb's table has in-frame clones only and misses some. The sample has about 60,000 clones, 79% seen once; the top ten hold less than 3%. Study-wide results and limits: As a later analysis revealed, the rate of TCR association differed by HLA locus, with DRB1 most and HLA-C fewest. V segments that were indistinguishable, TRBV6-2 and TRBV6-3 among them, were omitted from analysis.

Looked up from germline, CDR1 is MGHDK and CDR2 is SYGVNS. This CDR3 region has 11 residues. The V end lost 3 bases, the J end lost 6 bases, and 2 bases lay between the germline ends. Comments on this clone: The antigen remains undetermined.

This clonotype was sampled from a woman aged 25 to 39 in good health and CMV-seronegative. Sequenced input: PBMCs. The genes are TRBV25-1 and TRBJ2-2; D not certain. The CDR3 coding sequence is TGTGCCAGCAGTGACGCCGGGGAGCTGTTTTTT. Its translation is CASSDAGELFF.